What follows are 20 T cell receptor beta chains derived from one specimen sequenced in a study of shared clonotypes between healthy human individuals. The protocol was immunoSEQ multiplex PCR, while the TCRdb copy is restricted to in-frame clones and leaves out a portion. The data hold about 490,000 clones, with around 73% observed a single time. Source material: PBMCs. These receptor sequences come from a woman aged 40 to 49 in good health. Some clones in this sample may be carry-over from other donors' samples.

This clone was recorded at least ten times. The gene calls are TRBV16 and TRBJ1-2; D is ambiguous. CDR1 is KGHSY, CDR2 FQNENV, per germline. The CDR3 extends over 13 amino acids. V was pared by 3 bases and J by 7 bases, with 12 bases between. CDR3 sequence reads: CASSHSSGSGYTF. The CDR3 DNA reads TGTGCCAGCAGCCATTCCTCGGGAAGTGGCTACACCTTC. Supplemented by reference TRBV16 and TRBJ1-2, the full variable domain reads GEEVAQTPKHLVRGEGQKAKLYCAPIKGHSYVFWYQQVLKNEFKFLISFQNENVFDETGMPKERFSAKCLPNSPCSLEIQATKLEDSAVYFCASSHSSGSGYTFGSGTRLTVV.

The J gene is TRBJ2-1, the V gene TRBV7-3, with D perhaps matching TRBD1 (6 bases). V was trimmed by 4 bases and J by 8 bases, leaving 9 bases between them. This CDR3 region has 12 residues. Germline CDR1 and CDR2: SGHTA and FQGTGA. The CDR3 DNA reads TGTGCCAGCAGCTCCAACAGGGATGAGCAGTTCTTC. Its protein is CASSSNRDEQFF.

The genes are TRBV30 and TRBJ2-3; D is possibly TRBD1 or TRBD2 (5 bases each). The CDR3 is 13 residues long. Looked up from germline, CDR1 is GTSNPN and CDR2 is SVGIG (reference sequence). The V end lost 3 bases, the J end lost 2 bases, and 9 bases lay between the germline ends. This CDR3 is CAWSIGATDTQYF. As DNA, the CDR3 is TGTGCCTGGAGCATCGGGGCCACAGATACGCAGTATTTT.

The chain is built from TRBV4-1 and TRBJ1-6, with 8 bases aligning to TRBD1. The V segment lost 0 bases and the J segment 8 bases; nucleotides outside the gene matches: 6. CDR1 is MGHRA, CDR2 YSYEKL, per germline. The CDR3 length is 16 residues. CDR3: CASSQEPRQGYSPLHF. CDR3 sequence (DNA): TGCGCCAGCAGCCAAGAACCCCGACAGGGGTATTCACCCCTCCACTTT.

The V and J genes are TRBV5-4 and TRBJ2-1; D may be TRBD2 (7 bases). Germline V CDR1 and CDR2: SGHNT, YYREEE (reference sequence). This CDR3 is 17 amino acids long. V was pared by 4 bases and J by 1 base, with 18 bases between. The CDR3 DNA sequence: TGTGCCAGCAGCCCCGGGGAGGGACACCTATCCTACAATGAGCAGTTCTTC. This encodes CASSPGEGHLSYNEQFF. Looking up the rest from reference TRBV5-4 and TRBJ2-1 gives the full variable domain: ETGVTQSPTHLIKTRGQQVTLRCSSQSGHNTVSWYQQALGQGPQFIFQYYREEENGRGNFPPRFSGLQFPNYSSELNVNALELDDSALYLCASSPGEGHLSYNEQFFGPGTRLTVL.

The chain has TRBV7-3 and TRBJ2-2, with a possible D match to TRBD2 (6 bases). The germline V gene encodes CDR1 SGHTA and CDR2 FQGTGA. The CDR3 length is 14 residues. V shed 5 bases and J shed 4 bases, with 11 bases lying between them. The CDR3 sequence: CASSRDFSTGELFF. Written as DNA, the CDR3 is TGTGCCAGCAGCCGGGACTTTTCCACCGGGGAGCTGTTTTTT.

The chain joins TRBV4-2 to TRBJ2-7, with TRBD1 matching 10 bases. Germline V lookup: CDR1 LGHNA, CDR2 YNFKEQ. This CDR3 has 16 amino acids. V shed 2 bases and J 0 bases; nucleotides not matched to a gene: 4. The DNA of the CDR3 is TGTGCCAGCAGCCAACACGGGACAGGGGACTCCTACGAGCAGTACTTC. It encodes CASSQHGTGDSYEQYF.

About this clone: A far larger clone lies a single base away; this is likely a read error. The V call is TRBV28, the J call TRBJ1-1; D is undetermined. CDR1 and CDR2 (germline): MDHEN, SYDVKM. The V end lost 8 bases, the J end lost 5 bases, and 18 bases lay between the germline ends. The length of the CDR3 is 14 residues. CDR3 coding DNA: TGTGCCAGCGGGATTCAGGTCGCGACGACTGAAGCTTTCTTT. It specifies CASGIQVATTEAFF.

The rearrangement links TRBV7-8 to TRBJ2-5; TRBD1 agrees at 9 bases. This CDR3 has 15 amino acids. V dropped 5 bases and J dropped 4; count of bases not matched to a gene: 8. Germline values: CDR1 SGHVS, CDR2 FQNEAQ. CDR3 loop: CASSEGTGIAETQYF. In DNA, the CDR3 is TGTGCCAGCAGCGAAGGGACAGGGATTGCAGAGACCCAGTACTTC.

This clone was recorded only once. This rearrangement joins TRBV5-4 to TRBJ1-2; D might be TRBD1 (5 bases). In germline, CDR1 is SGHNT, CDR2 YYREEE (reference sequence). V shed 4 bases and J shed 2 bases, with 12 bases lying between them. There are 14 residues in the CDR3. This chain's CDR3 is CASSTPRVNYGYTF. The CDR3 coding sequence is TGTGCCAGCAGCACGCCCAGGGTGAACTATGGCTACACCTTC.

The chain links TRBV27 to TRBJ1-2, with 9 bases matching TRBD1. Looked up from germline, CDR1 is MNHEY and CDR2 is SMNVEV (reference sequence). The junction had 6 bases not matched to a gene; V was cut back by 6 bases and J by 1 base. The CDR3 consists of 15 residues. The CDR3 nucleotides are TGTGCCAGCAGCGGGACAGGGACTTTTAACTATGGCTACACCTTC. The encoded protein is CASSGTGTFNYGYTF.

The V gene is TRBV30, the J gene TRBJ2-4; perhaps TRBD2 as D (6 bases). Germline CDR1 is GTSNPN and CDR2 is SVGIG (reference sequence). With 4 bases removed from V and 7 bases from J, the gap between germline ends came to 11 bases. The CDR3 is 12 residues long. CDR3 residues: CAWNPGLNIQYF. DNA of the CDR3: TGTGCCTGGAACCCGGGACTTAACATTCAGTACTTC.

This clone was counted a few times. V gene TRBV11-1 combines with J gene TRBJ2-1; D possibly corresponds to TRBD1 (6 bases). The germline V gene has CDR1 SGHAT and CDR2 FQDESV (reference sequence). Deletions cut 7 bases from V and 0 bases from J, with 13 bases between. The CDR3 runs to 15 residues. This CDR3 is CASNHRESSYNEQFF. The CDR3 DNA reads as TGTGCCAGCAACCACAGGGAAAGCTCCTACAATGAGCAGTTCTTC.

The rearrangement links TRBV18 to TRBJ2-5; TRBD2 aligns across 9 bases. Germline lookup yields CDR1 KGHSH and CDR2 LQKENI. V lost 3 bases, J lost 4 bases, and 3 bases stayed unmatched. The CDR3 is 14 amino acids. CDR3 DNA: TGTGCCAGCTCACCCGGGACTAGCAGAGAGACCCAGTACTTC. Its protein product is CASSPGTSRETQYF.

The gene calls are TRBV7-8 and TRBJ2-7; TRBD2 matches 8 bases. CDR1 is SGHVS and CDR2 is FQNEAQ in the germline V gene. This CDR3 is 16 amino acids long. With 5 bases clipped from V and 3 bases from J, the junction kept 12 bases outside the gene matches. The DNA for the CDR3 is TGTGCCAGCAGCCCACGCGGGGTAGCGGGAAACTACGAGCAGTACTTC. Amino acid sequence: CASSPRGVAGNYEQYF.

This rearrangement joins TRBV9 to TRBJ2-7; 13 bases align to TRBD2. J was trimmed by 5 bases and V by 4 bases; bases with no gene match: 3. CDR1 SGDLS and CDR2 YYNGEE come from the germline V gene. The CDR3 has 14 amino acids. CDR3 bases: TGTGCCAGCAGCCCGGGACTAGCGGGAAACGAGCAGTACTTC. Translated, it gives CASSPGLAGNEQYF.

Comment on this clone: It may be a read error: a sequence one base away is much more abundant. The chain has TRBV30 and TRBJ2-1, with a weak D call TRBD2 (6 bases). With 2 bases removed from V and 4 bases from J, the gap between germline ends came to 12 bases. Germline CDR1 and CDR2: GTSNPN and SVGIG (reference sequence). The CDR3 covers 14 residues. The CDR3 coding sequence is TGTGCCTGGAGTACCTGCGGGGATTACAATGAGCAGTTCTTC. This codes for CAWSTCGDYNEQFF.

The CDR3 coding sequence is TGTGCCAGCAGCCGGCCAGGACGGGGGAACACTGAAGCTTTCTTT. Amino acid sequence: CASSRPGRGNTEAFF. The chain carries TRBV11-2 and TRBJ1-1; D is undetermined. V dropped 5 bases and J dropped 1 base, with 14 bases sitting between them. Germline CDR1 SGHAT, CDR2 FQNNGV. This CDR3 has 15 amino acids.

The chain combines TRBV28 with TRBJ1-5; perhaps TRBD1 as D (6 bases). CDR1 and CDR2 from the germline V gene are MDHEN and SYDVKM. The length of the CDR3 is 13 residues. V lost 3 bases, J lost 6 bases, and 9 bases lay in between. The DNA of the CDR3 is TGTGCCAGCAGTTTGCCAGGGGTTCAGCCCCAGCATTTT. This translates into CASSLPGVQPQHF.

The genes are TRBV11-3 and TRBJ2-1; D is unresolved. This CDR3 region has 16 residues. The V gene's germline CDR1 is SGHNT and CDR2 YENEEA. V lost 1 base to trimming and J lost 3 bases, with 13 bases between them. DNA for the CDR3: TGTGCCAGCAGCTTAGGAGGCGGAAAAGTCTACAATGAGCAGTTCTTC. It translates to CASSLGGGKVYNEQFF.